A selection of T cell receptor beta chains follows, all from one sample in a study of T cell repertoires in cytomegalovirus infection. MiXCR was run by TCRdb on the reads, yielding one entry per CDR3 protein. The table has about 490,000 distinct CDR3 sequences, roughly 10% seen once; the top ten hold around 9.6%. The specimen was PBMCs. The source of these receptors is a human donor in good health (CMV status not recorded). Some clones in this sample may be carry-over from other donors' samples. CDR3s include the opening cysteine and the closing phenylalanine or tryptophan. The D gene is left open where the match is weak. Size values are once, few and many counts, or a class for expanded clones, and some rows have none.

TRBJ2-2	many	14	TRBV4-1	.	CASSQVQGAGELFF	TGCGCCAGCAGCCAAGTACAGGGTGCCGGGGAGCTGTTTTTT
TRBJ2-7	many	14	TRBV29-1	TRBD2	CSVGVAGEHYEQYF	TGCAGCGTTGGTGTAGCGGGAGAGCATTACGAGCAGTACTTC
TRBJ2-1	many	12	TRBV7-2	.	CASSSQGIEQFF	TGTGCCAGCAGCTCACAGGGAATTGAGCAGTTCTTC
TRBJ2-4	many	13	TRBV11-2	.	CASSFEPQNIQYF	TGTGCCAGCAGCTTTGAGCCCCAAAACATTCAGTACTTC
TRBJ1-1	many	15	TRBV5-6	TRBD1	CASSLAAGGKTEAFF	TGTGCCAGCAGCTTGGCGGCAGGGGGCAAAACTGAAGCTTTCTTT
TRBJ1-2	many	18	TRBV5-4	TRBD1	CASSYDRLRDSYNYGYTF	TGTGCCAGCAGCTATGACCGGTTAAGGGACAGTTATAACTATGGCTACACCTTC
TRBJ2-1	.	16	TRBV5-1	TRBD2	CASSLTSARSYNEQFF	TGCGCCAGCAGCCTGACTAGCGCCCGCTCCTACAATGAGCAGTTCTTC
TRBJ1-5	many	17	TRBV19	.	CASSQSWGARGNQPQHF	TGTGCCAGTAGTCAGTCCTGGGGGGCACGGGGCAATCAGCCCCAGCATTTT
TRBJ2-3	many	15	TRBV2	.	CASSELWASTDTQYF	TGTGCCAGCAGTGAATTGTGGGCTAGCACAGATACGCAGTATTTT
TRBJ2-1	few	15	TRBV5-1	.	CASSLVGVAYNEQFF	TGCGCCAGCAGCTTGGTCGGGGTTGCCTACAATGAGCAGTTCTTC
TRBJ1-1	many	15	TRBV7-9	.	CASSVIMEGGTEAFF	TGTGCCAGCAGCGTAATTATGGAAGGGGGCACTGAAGCTTTCTTT
TRBJ1-1	.	13	TRBV3-1	.	CASSGIGDTEAFF	TGTGCCAGCAGCGGAATCGGGGACACTGAAGCTTTCTTT
TRBJ1-5	many	17	TRBV6-6	TRBD1	CASSYPLGQGEGQPQHF	TGTGCCAGCAGTTACCCCTTAGGACAGGGAGAGGGTCAGCCCCAGCATTTT
TRBJ2-3	many	14	TRBV28	.	CASKSSVSTDTQYF	TGTGCCAGCAAGAGTAGTGTCAGCACAGATACGCAGTATTTT
TRBJ2-2	many	15	TRBV7-9	TRBD1	CASSRGQGNTGELFF	TGTGCCAGCAGCCGGGGACAGGGAAACACCGGGGAGCTGTTTTTT
TRBJ2-7	many	13	TRBV7-2	.	CASSFSVSYEQYF	TGTGCCAGCAGCTTTTCGGTATCCTACGAGCAGTACTTC
TRBJ2-1	many	15	TRBV7-2	TRBD2	CASSRTSGSFDEQFF	TGTGCCAGCAGTCGGACTAGCGGGAGCTTCGATGAGCAGTTCTTC
TRBJ2-7	few	13	TRBV20-1	TRBD2	CSARVAGDGEQYF	TGCAGTGCTAGAGTCGCGGGAGATGGCGAGCAGTACTTC
TRBJ1-5	few	14	TRBV19	.	CASSHTPSNQPQHF	TGTGCCAGTAGCCACACTCCTAGTAATCAGCCCCAGCATTTT
TRBJ1-3	many	16	TRBV6-6	TRBD1	CASSRQTGGLGNTIYF	TGTGCCAGCAGTCGACAAACAGGGGGCTTAGGAAACACCATATATTTT
TRBJ1-6	many	14	TRBV7-2	.	CASRPSFSNSPLHF	TGTGCCAGCAGACCTTCATTTTCTAATTCACCCCTCCACTTT
TRBJ2-2	many	14	TRBV24-1	.	CTTSLSTNTGELFF	TGTACCACCAGTCTTTCCACGAACACCGGGGAGCTGTTTTTT
TRBJ2-3	many	15	TRBV7-2	TRBD2	CASSSRSGRGDTQYF	TGTGCCAGCAGCTCCCGTAGCGGGAGAGGGGATACGCAGTATTTT
TRBJ1-5	few	14	TRBV20-1	.	CSARDRQSNQPQHF	TGCAGTGCTAGAGACCGACAGAGCAATCAGCCCCAGCATTTT
TRBJ2-1	many	15	TRBV7-2	.	CASSFGTYSYNEQFF	TGTGCCAGCAGCTTCGGGACTTATAGCTACAATGAGCAGTTCTTC
TRBJ1-2	.	14	TRBV13	.	CASSLATGKYGYTF	TGTGCCAGCAGCTTAGCTACAGGGAAATATGGCTACACCTTC
TRBJ1-1	few	14	TRBV19	TRBD1	CASNDRAMNTEAFF	TGTGCCAGTAACGACAGGGCCATGAACACTGAAGCTTTCTTT
TRBJ2-1	many	16	TRBV28	.	CASRLQGLAFYNEQFF	TGTGCCAGCAGGCTACAGGGTCTAGCTTTCTACAATGAGCAGTTCTTC
TRBJ2-5	many	13	TRBV6-1	.	CASSGQVQETQYF	TGTGCCAGCAGTGGACAGGTTCAAGAGACCCAGTACTTC
TRBJ1-5	.	16	TRBV20-1	.	CSARDSGGAEDQPQHF	TGCAGTGCTAGAGATTCGGGAGGGGCCGAAGATCAGCCCCAGCATTTT
TRBJ2-7	many	16	TRBV7-3	TRBD2	CASSLTTSGSLHEQYF	TGTGCCAGCAGCTTGACTACTAGCGGGAGCTTACACGAGCAGTACTTC
TRBJ2-3	.	12	TRBV29-1	.	CSVGRREDTQYF	TGCAGCGTTGGGAGGCGCGAAGATACGCAGTATTTT
TRBJ2-2	many	16	TRBV7-3	TRBD1	CASSTPGQVNTGELFF	TGTGCCAGCAGCACTCCGGGACAGGTTAACACCGGGGAGCTGTTTTTT
TRBJ1-2	many	13	TRBV12-3/TRBV12-4	.	CASSLGGARGYTF	TGTGCCAGCAGTTTAGGGGGGGCGCGTGGCTACACCTTC
TRBJ2-7	.	14	TRBV4-2	.	CASSQEEADYEQYF	TGTGCCAGCAGCCAAGAGGAAGCCGACTACGAGCAGTACTTC
TRBJ2-3	many	18	TRBV11-2	TRBD2	CASSLGGTSGSEADTQYF	TGTGCCAGCAGCTTGGGGGGGACTAGCGGGAGCGAGGCAGATACGCAGTATTTT
TRBJ1-1	few	14	TRBV28	.	CASGSSGDYTEAFF	TGTGCCAGCGGATCCTCAGGAGATTACACTGAAGCTTTCTTT
TRBJ2-7	.	12	TRBV5-1	TRBD2	CASAGRAYEQYF	TGCGCCAGCGCAGGGAGGGCCTACGAGCAGTACTTC
TRBJ1-5	many	15	TRBV11-2	TRBD1	CASSLGDRGDQPQHF	TGTGCCAGCAGCTTAGGGGACAGGGGAGATCAGCCCCAGCATTTT
TRBJ2-5	few	19	TRBV19	TRBD2	CASSPPTGTSGRSVVTQYF	TGTGCCAGTAGTCCTCCTACCGGGACTAGCGGGAGAAGCGTCGTGACCCAGTACTTC
TRBJ1-6	many	16	TRBV6-8	.	CASSLPRARNNSPLHF	TGTGCCAGCAGTCTCCCCCGGGCACGAAATAATTCACCCCTCCACTTT
TRBJ1-2	few	11	TRBV29-1	.	CSVGAAYGYTF	TGCAGCGTTGGGGCAGCCTATGGCTACACCTTC
TRBJ2-3	many	15	TRBV7-9	TRBD1	CASSLEGARADTQYF	TGTGCCAGCAGCTTAGAGGGGGCACGGGCAGATACGCAGTATTTT
TRBJ2-1	few	13	TRBV10-3	.	CAISDESYNEQFF	TGTGCCATCAGTGACGAGTCCTACAATGAGCAGTTCTTC
TRBJ1-1	many	14	TRBV27	.	CASSLLQENTEAFF	TGTGCCAGCAGTTTATTACAGGAGAACACTGAAGCTTTCTTT
TRBJ2-1	many	17	TRBV11-3	.	CASSPRLLGWGRNEQFF	TGTGCCAGCAGCCCAAGACTACTCGGATGGGGTAGAAATGAGCAGTTCTTC
TRBJ1-2	many	15	TRBV4-2	TRBD1	CASSQDRDRGDGYTF	TGTGCCAGCAGCCAAGACCGGGACAGGGGTGATGGCTACACCTTC
TRBJ2-7	many	14	TRBV7-3	.	CASSRTSDSYEQYF	TGTGCCAGCAGCCGTACCAGTGACTCCTACGAGCAGTACTTC
TRBJ1-5	many	12	TRBV4-1	.	CASSQDQGPQHF	TGCGCCAGCAGCCAAGATCAGGGTCCCCAGCATTTT
TRBJ2-1	many	15	TRBV20-1	.	CSAKERAIYYNEQFF	TGCAGTGCAAAAGAGAGGGCTATTTACTACAATGAGCAGTTCTTC
TRBJ2-3	many	15	TRBV12-3/TRBV12-4	TRBD2	CASSPGTRGTDTQYF	TGTGCCAGCAGTCCCGGGACTAGGGGCACAGATACGCAGTATTTT
TRBJ1-6	many	15	TRBV7-2	.	CASSLDGGSNSPLHF	TGTGCCAGCAGCTTAGACGGGGGTTCTAATTCACCCCTCCACTTT
TRBJ1-3	many	14	TRBV7-2	.	CASSLGTAGDTIYF	TGTGCCAGCAGCTTAGGAACAGCCGGAGACACCATATATTTT
TRBJ1-5	many	15	TRBV6-2/TRBV6-3	.	CASSLLTETNQPQHF	TGTGCCAGCAGTTTACTGACAGAAACCAATCAGCCCCAGCATTTT
TRBJ1-1	few	15	TRBV3-1	TRBD1	CASSQGQGARTEAFF	TGTGCCAGCAGCCAAGGACAGGGGGCTCGCACTGAAGCTTTCTTT